This entry concerns a single T cell receptor beta chain. CDR3 size: 16 residues. Germline loops: CDR1 MDHEN, CDR2 SYDVKM. V lost 5 bases, J lost 3 bases, and 11 bases stayed unmatched. These data originate in a study of shared clonotypes between healthy human individuals. Sequencing was performed with immunoSEQ multiplex PCR; in TCRdb, only in-frame clones are kept and a portion is missing. Here the sample spans 2 million to 3 million clones, roughly 93% being singletons. The clonotype originates from a man between 18 and 35 years old in good health. Some clones in this sample may be carry-over from other donors' samples. Material for sequencing was naive CD4+ T cells from PBMCs. Noted subset: CD45RA+ positively selected. V and J are TRBV28 and TRBJ2-7; 9 nucleotides match TRBD1. CDR3 in DNA: TGTGCCAGCAGTCCATCACCGGGACAGGGAAACTACGAGCAGTACTTC. The encoded protein is CASSPSPGQGNYEQYF.